This T cell receptor beta chain was documented in a study of shared clonotypes between healthy human individuals. Broader study findings: Non-shared clonotypes displayed generation probabilities falling below those of clonotypes present in all four donors. Though the depth was large, rarefaction showed that sorted-subset sequencing was incomplete.

In this sample, this clone turned up once. Its target is not known. CD45RA-negative memory and CD45RA+ naive subsets were split from the CD4+ cells. TCRdb keeps only in-frame clones here, not all; method: immunoSEQ multiplex PCR. The sample carries roughly 2.2 million clones, just under 95% recorded once. Germline CDR1 and CDR2: MGHRA and YSYEKL. The junction had 7 bases not matched to a gene; V was cut back by 1 base and J by 3 bases. The CDR3 contains 16 residues. The J gene is TRBJ2-3, the V gene TRBV4-1; 7 nucleotides match TRBD2. This sequence originates from a young man in good health. Some clones in this sample may be carry-over from other donors' samples. The sequenced sample consisted of naive CD4+ T cells from PBMCs. Subset specified: CD45RA+ positively selected. CDR3 loop: CASSQGGTGGTDTQYF. The CDR3 bases are TGCGCCAGCAGCCAAGGGGGGACGGGAGGTACAGATACGCAGTATTTT.